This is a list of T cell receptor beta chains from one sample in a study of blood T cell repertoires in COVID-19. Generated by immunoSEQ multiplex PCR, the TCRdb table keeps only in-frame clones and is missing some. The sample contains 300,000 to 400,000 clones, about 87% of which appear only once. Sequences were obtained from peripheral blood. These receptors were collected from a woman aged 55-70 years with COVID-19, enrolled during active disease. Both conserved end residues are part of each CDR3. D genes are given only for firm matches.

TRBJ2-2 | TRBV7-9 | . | CASSFFPGELFF | TGTGCCAGCAGCTTCTTCCCCGGGGAGCTGTTTTTT
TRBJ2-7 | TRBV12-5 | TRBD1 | CASGTGQGLYEQYF | TGTGCTAGTGGGACAGGACAGGGGCTATACGAGCAGTACTTC
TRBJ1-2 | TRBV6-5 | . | CANSARGYTF | TGTGCCAATTCTGCTCGGGGCTACACCTTC
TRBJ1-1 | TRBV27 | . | CASRFTPVSSEAFF | TGTGCCAGCCGATTCACCCCAGTGTCTTCTGAAGCTTTCTTT
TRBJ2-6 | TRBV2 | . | CASRKVRGSGANVLTF | TGTGCCAGCAGGAAAGTCCGAGGTTCTGGGGCCAACGTCCTGACTTTC
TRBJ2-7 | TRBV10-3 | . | CAISPGQISYEQYF | TGTGCCATCAGTCCGGGACAAATCTCCTACGAGCAGTACTTC
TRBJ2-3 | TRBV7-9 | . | CASSPPGLPWDTQYF | TGTGCCAGCAGCCCACCCGGACTTCCTTGGGATACGCAGTATTTT
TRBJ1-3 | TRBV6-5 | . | CASRKSAGNTIYF | TGTGCCAGCAGGAAGAGCGCTGGAAACACCATATATTTT
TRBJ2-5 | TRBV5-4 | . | CASSPRRGPGETQYF | TGTGCCAGCAGCCCCAGGAGGGGGCCGGGAGAGACCCAGTACTTC
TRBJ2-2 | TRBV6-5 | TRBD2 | CASSYRSSGGFGELFF | TGTGCCAGCAGTTACAGGTCTAGCGGGGGGTTCGGGGAGCTGTTTTTT
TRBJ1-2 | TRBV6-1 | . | CASSERRAANYGYTF | TGTGCCAGCAGTGAACGCAGGGCCGCTAACTATGGCTACACCTTC